This TCR beta chain is from a study of blood T cell repertoires in COVID-19. Only in-frame clones appear in the TCRdb table, and some are missing; sequencing was by immunoSEQ multiplex PCR. Of hundreds of thousands of clones listed, approximately 89% are singletons. This TCR was sampled from a woman between 25 and 40 years old who had recovered from COVID-19. The sample taken for sequencing was PBMCs or T cells enriched from blood (not recorded which).

The CDR3 loop is CASSLQRGGTSSYEQYF. Here the CDR3 DNA reads TGTGCCAGCAGCCTACAGCGCGGCGGGACCAGCTCCTACGAGCAGTACTTC. The chain uses TRBV11-2 and TRBJ2-7; TRBD2 is a possible D gene (6 bases). CDR1 is SGHAT, CDR2 FQNNGV, per germline. The V gene lost 5 bases and the J gene lost 0 bases, with 20 bases spanning the gap. This CDR3 is 17 amino acids long.